The 9 T cell receptor beta chains below all came from one sample that was sequenced in a study of T cell repertoires in aging, cancer and after chemotherapy. TCR beta rearrangements were amplified from peripheral blood genomic DNA. TRB rearrangements spanning V, D and J were amplified using mixed TRB-A/B primers. Each CDR3 protein is one row after TCRdb ran MiXCR on the multiplex PCR reads. The data show about 12,000 distinct CDR3 sequences, 20% to 30% seen once. The sample taken for sequencing was blood. These receptors were obtained from a human donor in good health.

This clonotype was counted between two and nine times. The V and J genes are TRBV11-3 and TRBJ2-2; 7 nucleotides line up with TRBD2. Germline trimming cut 5 bases from V and 0 bases from J; bases unmatched to any gene: 3. CDR3 size: 15 residues. The germline CDR1 and CDR2 sequences are SGHNT and YENEEA. The CDR3 DNA sequence: TGTGCCAGCAGCGGGGGGGGATCGAACACCGGGGAGCTGTTTTTT. It yields the protein CASSGGGSNTGELFF.

This chain connects TRBV10-3 to TRBJ2-5, with 14 bases lining up with TRBD2. This CDR3 spans 16 amino acids. In germline, CDR1 is ENHRY, CDR2 SYGVKD. After removal of 4 bases from V and 4 bases from J, the junction contained 5 bases not matched to a gene. CDR3 sequence: CAISAGLAGVGETQYF. Written as DNA, the CDR3 is TGTGCCATCAGTGCGGGACTAGCGGGGGTCGGAGAGACCCAGTACTTC.

This clonotype was detected only a few times. The rearrangement joins TRBV20-1 to TRBJ2-1; TRBD1 matches at 7 bases. After removal of 1 base from V and 6 bases from J, the junction contained 3 bases not matched to a gene. CDR3 size: 13 residues. Germline V gives CDR1 DFQATT, CDR2 SNEGSKA (reference sequence). CDR3 DNA: TGCAGTGCTAGAGCCACAGGGGCCAATGAGCAGTTCTTC. Translated: CSARATGANEQFF.

This clonotype is classed as medium-sized. The chain's CDR3 is CASSQRQGYNEQFF. For the CDR3, the DNA is TGTGCCAGCAGCCAACGCCAGGGATACAATGAGCAGTTCTTC. The genes are TRBV7-2 and TRBJ2-1; maybe TRBD1 (5 bases). The CDR3 is made up of 14 amino acids. V was cut by 5 bases and J by 4 bases, with 12 bases left in between. Germline V gene lookup returns CDR1 SGHTA and CDR2 FQGNSA.

The chain has TRBV6-5 and TRBJ1-3; a possible D gene is TRBD1 (6 bases). The CDR3 has 15 residues. V dropped 7 bases and J dropped 4 bases, with 17 bases sitting between them. The germline gives CDR1 MNHEY, CDR2 SVGAGI. For the CDR3, the DNA is TGTGCCAGCACCCCTGCTCAGGGGCTGGGAAACACCATATATTTT. Translating it yields CASTPAQGLGNTIYF.

In this sample, this clonotype is medium-sized (0.01 to 0.1%). The CDR3 spells CASSYTRRPQDNEQFF. DNA for the CDR3: TGTGCCAGCAGTTACACTAGGAGGCCTCAAGACAATGAGCAGTTCTTC. The chain carries TRBV6-5 and TRBJ2-1; a weak D match, TRBD2 (5 bases). The CDR3 totals 16 residues. V was shortened by 2 bases and J by 5 bases, with 16 bases between the two germline ends. From germline, CDR1 is MNHEY and CDR2 SVGAGI.

The chain joins TRBV12-3 or TRBV12-4 to TRBJ2-3; TRBD1 might be the D (5 bases). Trimming removed 4 bases at V and 2 bases at J, with 13 bases between. This CDR3 has 15 amino acids. CDR3 sequence reads: CASSSYRKHTDTQYF. DNA for the CDR3: TGTGCCAGCAGTTCCTACAGGAAACACACAGATACGCAGTATTTT.

This clonotype has more than one count but fewer than ten. The chain couples TRBV28 to TRBJ2-7, with 7 bases lining up with TRBD1. The CDR3 contains 14 residues. After removal of 5 bases from V and 5 bases from J, the junction contained 9 bases not matched to a gene. Germline V gives CDR1 MDHEN, CDR2 SYDVKM. The CDR3 DNA sequence: TGTGCCAGCAGTCCGCAAGACAGGGTCCACGAGCAGTACGTC. Its translation is CASSPQDRVHEQYV.

This clonotype was seen a handful of times. This chain joins TRBV9 and TRBJ1-5; D unresolved. The V gene's germline CDR1 is SGDLS and CDR2 YYNGEE. This CDR3 has 15 amino acids. The V end lost 0 bases, the J end lost 6 bases, and 13 bases lay between the germline ends. In DNA form, the CDR3 reads TGTGCCAGCAGCGTAGGATCGTCAAAGGTTCAGCCCCAGCATTTT. This translates into CASSVGSSKVQPQHF.